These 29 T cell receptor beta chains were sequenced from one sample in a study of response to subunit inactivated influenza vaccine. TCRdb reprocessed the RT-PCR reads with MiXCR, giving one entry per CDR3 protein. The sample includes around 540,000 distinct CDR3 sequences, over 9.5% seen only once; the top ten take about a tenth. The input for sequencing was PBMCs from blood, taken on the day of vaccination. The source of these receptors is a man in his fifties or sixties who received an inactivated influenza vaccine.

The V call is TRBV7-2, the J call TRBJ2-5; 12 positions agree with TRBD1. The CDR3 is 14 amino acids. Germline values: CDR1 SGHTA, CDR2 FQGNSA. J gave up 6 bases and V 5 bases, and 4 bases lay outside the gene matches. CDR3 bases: TGTGCCAGCAGCCCTGGGACAGGGGGCAAGACCCAGTACTTC. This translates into CASSPGTGGKTQYF.

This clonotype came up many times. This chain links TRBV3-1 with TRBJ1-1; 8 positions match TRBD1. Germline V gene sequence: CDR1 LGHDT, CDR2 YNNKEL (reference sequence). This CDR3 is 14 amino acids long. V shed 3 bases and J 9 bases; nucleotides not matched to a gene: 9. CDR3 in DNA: TGTGCCAGCAGCCACCGGGACAGGCCACTCCAAGCTTTCTTT. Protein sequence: CASSHRDRPLQAFF.

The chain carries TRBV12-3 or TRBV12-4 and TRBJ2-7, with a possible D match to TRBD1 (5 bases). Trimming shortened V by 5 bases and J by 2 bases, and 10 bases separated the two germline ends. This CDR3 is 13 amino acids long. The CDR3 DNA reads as TGTGCCAGCAGTAACCAGGGCCCCTACGAGCAGTACTTC. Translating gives CASSNQGPYEQYF.

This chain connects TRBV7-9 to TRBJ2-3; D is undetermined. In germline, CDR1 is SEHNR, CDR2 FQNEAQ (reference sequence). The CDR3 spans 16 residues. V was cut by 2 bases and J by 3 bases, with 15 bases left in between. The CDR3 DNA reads TGTGCCAGCAGCTTAAAGGGCGGCCGTATGACAGATACGCAGTATTTT. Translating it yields CASSLKGGRMTDTQYF.

The CDR3 sequence is CASSLVSGGYGYTF. CDR3 sequence (DNA): TGTGCCAGCAGCTTAGTTTCAGGCGGCTATGGCTACACCTTC. This chain connects TRBV7-2 to TRBJ1-2; D call uncertain. Germline V gene sequence: CDR1 SGHTA, CDR2 FQGNSA. CDR3 size: 14 residues. With 1 base removed from V and 4 bases from J, the gap between germline ends came to 10 bases.

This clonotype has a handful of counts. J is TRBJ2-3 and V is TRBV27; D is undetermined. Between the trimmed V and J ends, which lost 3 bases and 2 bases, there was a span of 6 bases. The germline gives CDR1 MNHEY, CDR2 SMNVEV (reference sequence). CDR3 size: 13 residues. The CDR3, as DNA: TGTGCCAGCAGTTTTGTGTTCACAGATACGCAGTATTTT. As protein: CASSFVFTDTQYF.

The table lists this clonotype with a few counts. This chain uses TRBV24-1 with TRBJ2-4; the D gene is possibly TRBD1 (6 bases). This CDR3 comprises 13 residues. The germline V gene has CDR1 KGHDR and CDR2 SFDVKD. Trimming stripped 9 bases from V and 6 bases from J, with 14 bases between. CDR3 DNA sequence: TGTGCCACCTCACCTCAGGGGCGAAACATTCAGTACTTC. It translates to CATSPQGRNIQYF.

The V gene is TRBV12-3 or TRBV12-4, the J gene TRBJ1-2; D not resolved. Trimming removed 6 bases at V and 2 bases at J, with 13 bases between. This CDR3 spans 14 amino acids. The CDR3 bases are TGTGCCAGCAGCCCTACGACCGAGAACTATGGCTACACCTTC. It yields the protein CASSPTTENYGYTF.

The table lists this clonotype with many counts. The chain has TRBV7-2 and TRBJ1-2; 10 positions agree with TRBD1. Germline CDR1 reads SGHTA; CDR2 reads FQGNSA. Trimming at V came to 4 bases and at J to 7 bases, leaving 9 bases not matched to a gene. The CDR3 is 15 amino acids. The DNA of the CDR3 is TGTGCCAGCAGCTCACGGGACAGGGGAATTGTTGGCTACACCTTC. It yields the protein CASSSRDRGIVGYTF.

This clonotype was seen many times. The CDR3 nucleotides read TGTGCCAGCAGTAAGCGACAGGGGGCGAACACAGATACGCAGTATTTT. The encoded protein is CASSKRQGANTDTQYF. The rearrangement uses TRBV12-3 or TRBV12-4 and TRBJ2-3, with 10 positions matching TRBD1. After removal of 5 bases from V and 2 bases from J, the junction contained 7 bases not matched to a gene. CDR3 size: 16 residues.

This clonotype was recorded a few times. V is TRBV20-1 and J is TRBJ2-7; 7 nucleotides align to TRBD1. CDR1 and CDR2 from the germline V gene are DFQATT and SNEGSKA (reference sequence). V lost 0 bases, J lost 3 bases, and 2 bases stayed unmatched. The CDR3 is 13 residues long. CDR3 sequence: CSARDHRGYEQYF. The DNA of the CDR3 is TGCAGTGCTAGAGACCACAGGGGCTACGAGCAGTACTTC.

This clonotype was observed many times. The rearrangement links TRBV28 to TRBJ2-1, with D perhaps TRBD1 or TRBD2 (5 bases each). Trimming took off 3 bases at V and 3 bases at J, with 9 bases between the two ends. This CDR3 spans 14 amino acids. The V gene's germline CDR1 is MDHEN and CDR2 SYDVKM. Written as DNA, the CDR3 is TGTGCCAGCAGTTTCCCGGGGCTCTACAATGAGCAGTTCTTC. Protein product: CASSFPGLYNEQFF. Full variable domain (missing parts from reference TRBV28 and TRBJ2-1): DVKVTQSSRYLVKRTGEKVFLECVQDMDHENMFWYRQDPGLGLRLIYFSYDVKMKEKGDIPEGYSVSREKKERFSLILESASTNQTSMYLCASSFPGLYNEQFFGPGTRLTVL.

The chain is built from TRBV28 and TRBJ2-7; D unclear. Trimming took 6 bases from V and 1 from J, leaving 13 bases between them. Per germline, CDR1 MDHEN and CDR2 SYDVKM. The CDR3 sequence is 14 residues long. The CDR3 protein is CASSPPALSYEQYF. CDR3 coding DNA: TGTGCCAGCAGCCCCCCAGCCCTATCCTACGAGCAGTACTTC.

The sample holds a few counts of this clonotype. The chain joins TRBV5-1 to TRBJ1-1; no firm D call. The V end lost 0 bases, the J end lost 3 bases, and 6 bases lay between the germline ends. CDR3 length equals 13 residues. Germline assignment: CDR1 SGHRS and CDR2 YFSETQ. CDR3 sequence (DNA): TGCGCCAGCAGCTTGGTTGGTTACACTGAAGCTTTCTTT. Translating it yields CASSLVGYTEAFF.

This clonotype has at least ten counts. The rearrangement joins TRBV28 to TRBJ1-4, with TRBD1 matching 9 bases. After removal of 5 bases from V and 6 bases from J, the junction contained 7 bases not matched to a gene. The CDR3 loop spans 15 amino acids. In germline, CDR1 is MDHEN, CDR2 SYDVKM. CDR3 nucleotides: TGTGCCAGCAGTATACAGGGGGCGCTTGATGAAAAACTGTTTTTT. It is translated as CASSIQGALDEKLFF.

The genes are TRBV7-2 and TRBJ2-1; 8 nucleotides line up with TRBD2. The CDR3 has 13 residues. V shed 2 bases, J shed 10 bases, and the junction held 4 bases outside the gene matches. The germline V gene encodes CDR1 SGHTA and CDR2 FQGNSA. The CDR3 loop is CASSLIQRGEQFF. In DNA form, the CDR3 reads TGTGCCAGCAGCTTAATCCAGCGGGGGGAGCAGTTCTTC.

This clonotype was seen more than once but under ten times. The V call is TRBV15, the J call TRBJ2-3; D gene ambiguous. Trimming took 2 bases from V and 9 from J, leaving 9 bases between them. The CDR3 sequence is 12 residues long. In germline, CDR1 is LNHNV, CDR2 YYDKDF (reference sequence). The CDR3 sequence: CATSRRVATQYF. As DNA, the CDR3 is TGTGCCACCAGCAGACGTGTCGCCACGCAGTATTTT.

The CDR3 loop is CASSLDWGGGYEQYF. CDR3 bases: TGTGCCAGCAGCTTAGATTGGGGGGGCGGATACGAGCAGTACTTC. The V gene is TRBV11-2, the J gene TRBJ2-7, with a possible D match to TRBD2 (7 bases). This CDR3 region has 15 residues. CDR1 and CDR2 (germline): SGHAT, FQNNGV. V lost 0 bases and J 4 bases, leaving 13 bases between the germline ends.

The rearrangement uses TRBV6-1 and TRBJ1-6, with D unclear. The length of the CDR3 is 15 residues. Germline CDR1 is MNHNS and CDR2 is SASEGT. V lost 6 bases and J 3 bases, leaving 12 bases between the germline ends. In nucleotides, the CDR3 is TGTGCCAGCAGCCAACAGCCTAACTATAATTCACCCCTCCACTTT. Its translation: CASSQQPNYNSPLHF.

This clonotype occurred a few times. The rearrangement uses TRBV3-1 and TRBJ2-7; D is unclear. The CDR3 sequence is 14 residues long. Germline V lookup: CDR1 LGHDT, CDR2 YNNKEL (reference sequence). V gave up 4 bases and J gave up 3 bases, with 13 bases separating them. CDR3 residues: CASSPFGQVYEQYF. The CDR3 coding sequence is TGTGCCAGCAGCCCTTTCGGTCAAGTCTACGAGCAGTACTTC.

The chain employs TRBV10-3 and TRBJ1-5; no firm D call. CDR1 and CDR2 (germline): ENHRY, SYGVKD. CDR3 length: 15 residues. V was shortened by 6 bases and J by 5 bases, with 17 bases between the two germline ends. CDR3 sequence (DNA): TGTGCCATCAGCCCGTCTAGACCGAGCGATCAGCCCCAGCATTTT. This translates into CAISPSRPSDQPQHF.

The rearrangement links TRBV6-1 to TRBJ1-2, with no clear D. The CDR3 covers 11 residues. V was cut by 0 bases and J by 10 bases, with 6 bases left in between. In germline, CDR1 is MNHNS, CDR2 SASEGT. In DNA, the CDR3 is TGTGCCAGCAGTGAAGCAGGATACTACACCTTC. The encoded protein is CASSEAGYYTF.

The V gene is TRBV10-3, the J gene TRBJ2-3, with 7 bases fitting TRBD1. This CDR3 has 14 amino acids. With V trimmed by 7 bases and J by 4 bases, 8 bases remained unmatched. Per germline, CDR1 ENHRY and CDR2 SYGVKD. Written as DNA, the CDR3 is TGTGCCATCACCCGACAGGGTAGGTCAGATACGCAGTATTTT. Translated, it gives CAITRQGRSDTQYF.

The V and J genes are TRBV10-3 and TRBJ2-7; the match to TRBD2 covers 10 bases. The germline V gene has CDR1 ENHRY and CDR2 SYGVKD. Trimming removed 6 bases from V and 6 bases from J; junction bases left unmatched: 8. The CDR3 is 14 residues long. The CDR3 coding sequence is TGTGCCATCAGCCGAGCGGGAGGGCCTTCCGAGCAGTACTTC. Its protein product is CAISRAGGPSEQYF.

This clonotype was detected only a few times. CDR3 nucleotide sequence: TGCGCCAGCAGCCAAACGACAGGGTCGAGTTCCTACGAGCAGTACTTC. This gives the protein CASSQTTGSSSYEQYF. The genes are TRBV5-1 and TRBJ2-7, with TRBD1 matching over 7 bases. CDR1 and CDR2 (germline): SGHRS, YFSETQ. The CDR3 covers 16 residues. Germline trimming cut 4 bases from V and 1 base from J; bases unmatched to any gene: 11.

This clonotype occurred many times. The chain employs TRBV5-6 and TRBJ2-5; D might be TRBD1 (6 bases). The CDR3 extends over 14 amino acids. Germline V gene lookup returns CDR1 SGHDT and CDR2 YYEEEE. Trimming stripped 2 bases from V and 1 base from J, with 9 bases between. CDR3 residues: CASSLWTVQETQYF. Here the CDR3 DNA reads TGTGCCAGCAGCTTATGGACAGTCCAAGAGACCCAGTACTTC.

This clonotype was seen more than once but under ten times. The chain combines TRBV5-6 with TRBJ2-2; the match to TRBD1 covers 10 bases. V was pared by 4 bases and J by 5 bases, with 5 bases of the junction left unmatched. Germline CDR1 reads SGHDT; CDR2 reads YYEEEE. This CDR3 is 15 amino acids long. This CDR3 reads CASSIDRGLTGELFF. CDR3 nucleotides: TGTGCCAGCAGCATAGACAGGGGGCTGACCGGGGAGCTGTTTTTT. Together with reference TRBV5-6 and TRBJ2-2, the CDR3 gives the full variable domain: DAGVTQSPTHLIKTRGQQVTLRCSPKSGHDTVSWYQQALGQGPQFIFQYYEEEERQRGNFPDRFSGHQFPNYSSELNVNALLLGDSALYLCASSIDRGLTGELFFGEGSRLTVL.

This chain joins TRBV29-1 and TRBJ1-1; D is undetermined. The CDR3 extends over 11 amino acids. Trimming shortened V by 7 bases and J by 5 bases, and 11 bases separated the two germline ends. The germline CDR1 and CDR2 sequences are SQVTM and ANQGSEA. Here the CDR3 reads CSATSGTEAFF. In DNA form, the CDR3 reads TGCAGCGCCACCAGCGGGACTGAAGCTTTCTTT.

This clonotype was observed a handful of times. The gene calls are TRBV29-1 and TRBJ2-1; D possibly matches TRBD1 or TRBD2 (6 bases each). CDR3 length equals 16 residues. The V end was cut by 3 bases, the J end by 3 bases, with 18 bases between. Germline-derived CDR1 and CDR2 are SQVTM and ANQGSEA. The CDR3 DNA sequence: TGCAGCGTTGAGGAAATCGGAGGGGGTTTCTACAATGAGCAGTTCTTC. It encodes CSVEEIGGGFYNEQFF.